This record covers a single T cell receptor beta chain. This entry comes from a study of blood T cell repertoires in COVID-19. Under the authors' procedure: Amplification from reference gene primers served as the basis for estimated nucleated cell counts. Assay: immunoSEQ multiplex PCR; the TCRdb copy retains only in-frame clones and omits some. The DNA was the basis for D and trimming; V, J and clone size are from that table. The table shows more than 400,000 clones, with 90% occurring only once. Donors in Cohort 3 who had recovered were those with two negative PCRs, healthcare professional clearance, or resolution of their symptoms. The V end was cut by 5 bases, the J end by 1 base, with 15 bases between. Germline V gene lookup returns CDR1 LNHDA and CDR2 SQIVND (reference sequence). The CDR3 loop spans 15 amino acids.

The gene calls are TRBV19 and TRBJ2-7; no clear D gene. This receptor was identified in a man younger than 30 who had recovered from COVID-19. Sample: PBMCs or T cells enriched from blood (not recorded which). The CDR3 region has the DNA TGTGCCAGTAGTTCCTCCACGGGTTTTTCCTACGAGCAGTACTTC. This gives the protein CASSSSTGFSYEQYF.